This T cell receptor beta chain is drawn from a study of early stage breast cancer tumors. Study-wide results and limits: Enriched TCRB sequences shared across patients were mostly commonly generated sequences. Tumor and normal breast were distinguished via blood comparison in about 90% of the 16 patients.

Produced via immunoSEQ multiplex PCR; TCRdb's table is partial and in-frame only. The sample has around 14,000 clones; about 81% are singletons. This clone was recorded once. Its specificity is not known. With 2 bases removed from V and 9 bases from J, the gap between germline ends came to 11 bases. Looked up from germline, CDR1 is KGHSH and CDR2 is LQKENI. This CDR3 spans 13 amino acids. This sequence was found in a person under 45 with breast cancer. The gene calls are TRBV18 and TRBJ2-1; D might be TRBD2 (6 bases). Input material: normal breast tissue next to the tumor. The CDR3 DNA follows: TGTGCCAGCTCACCAGCGCGGGAAAGTGAGCAGTTCTTC. Encoded protein: CASSPARESEQFF.